The source of this T cell receptor beta chain is a study of T cell responses to AZD1222 COVID-19 vaccine. Study-level results: Baseline seropositivity characterized only a handful of AZD1222 recipients. Females outnumbered males among donors, who were mostly white British; clonal diversity was possibly underestimated.

This CDR3 spans 14 amino acids. Germline CDR1 is SGHRS and CDR2 is YFSETQ. Germline trimming cut 4 bases from V and 7 bases from J; bases unmatched to any gene: 2. The assay was immunoSEQ multiplex PCR, and TCRdb's table has in-frame clones only and misses some. The sample consists of roughly 140,000 clones, roughly 90% of them appearing once. Details on this clone: Its matching antigen is unknown.

This TCR was recovered from an adult who received the AZD1222 COVID-19 vaccine. This chain links TRBV5-1 with TRBJ2-1, with 13 bases fitting TRBD2. This specimen was peripheral blood, taken 28 days after the second AZD1222 dose. CDR3 in DNA: TGCGCCAGCAGCAGGACTAGCGGGAGTAATGAGCAGTTCTTC. Translated: CASSRTSGSNEQFF.